This T cell receptor (beta chain) was obtained from a study of early T cells in non-severe SARS-CoV-2 infection. Study details: Whole-blood bulk RNA, unsorted, was sequenced, and chains were unpaired.

TCRdb fed the 5' RACE reads into MiXCR, producing one record per CDR3 protein. The sample consists of under 40,000 distinct CDR3 sequences, 4.5% to 7.5% of them appearing once. This CDR3 has 14 residues. Per the germline V gene, CDR1 is LNHDA and CDR2 is SQIVND (reference sequence). Losses at the gene ends were 4 bases for V and 4 bases for J; bases not matched to a gene: 5. This clonotype was counted between two and nine times. The genes are TRBV19 and TRBJ2-7; TRBD1 matches at 9 bases. This clonotype originated in an adult who was a healthcare worker with PCR-confirmed SARS-CoV-2 infection or an uninfected control (not recorded which). The sequencing sample was made of whole blood. In DNA, the CDR3 is TGTGCCAGTAGTAGTACAGGGGGCGCGTACGAGCAGTACTTC. Translation gives CASSSTGGAYEQYF.